Below, one T cell receptor (beta chain) is given with its context. Antigen: not known. The data originate from a study of memory CD4+ T cells and cytomegalovirus serostatus. The CDR3 is 14 amino acids. With 2 bases removed from V and 5 bases from J, the gap between germline ends came to 15 bases. Germline values: CDR1 GTSNPN, CDR2 SVGIG (reference sequence). Findings and caveats of the study: Each of fewer than 80 CMV-associated TCRbeta sequences occurred in one to five individuals.

The sort gate was single viable CD3+CD4+CD8-CD45RO+ cells for memory CD4+ T cells. CD4+ T cells were isolated by positive magnetic selection. As processed by the authors: Out-of-frame sequences were removed, leaving some 2 million distinct TCRbeta sequences. Profiled with immunoSEQ multiplex PCR; TCRdb holds only in-frame clones, not every one. V, J and clone size derive from that table, while D and trimming were established from the DNA sequence. This sample yields 56,000 or so clones, of which 60% to 85% are seen a single time; less than 0.6% belongs to the top ten. The sample taken for sequencing was memory CD4+ T cells from blood. The clonotype originates from an adult in good health and CMV-seronegative. Some clones in this sample may be carry-over from other donors' samples. The chain has TRBV30 and TRBJ2-5; D possibly corresponds to TRBD1 (7 bases). CDR3 sequence: CAWSMQTGRETQYF. CDR3 nucleotide sequence: TGTGCCTGGAGTATGCAGACAGGGAGGGAGACCCAGTACTTC. Variable domain in full (rest from reference TRBV30 and TRBJ2-5): SQTIHQWPATLVQPVGSPLSLECTVEGTSNPNLYWYRQAAGRGLQLLFYSVGIGQISSEVPQNLSASRPQDRQFILSSKKLLLSDSGFYLCAWSMQTGRETQYFGPGTRLLVL.